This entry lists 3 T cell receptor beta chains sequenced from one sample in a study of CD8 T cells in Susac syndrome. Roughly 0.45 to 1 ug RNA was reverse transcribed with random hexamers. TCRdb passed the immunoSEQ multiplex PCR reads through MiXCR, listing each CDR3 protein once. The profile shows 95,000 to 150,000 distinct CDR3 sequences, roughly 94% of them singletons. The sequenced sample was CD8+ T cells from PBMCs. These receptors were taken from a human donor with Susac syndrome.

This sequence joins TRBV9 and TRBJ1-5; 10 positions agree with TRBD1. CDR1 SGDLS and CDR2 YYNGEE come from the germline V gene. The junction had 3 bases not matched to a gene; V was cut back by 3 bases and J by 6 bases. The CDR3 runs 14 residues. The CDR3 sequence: CASSEGTGAQPQHF. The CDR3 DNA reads TGTGCCAGCAGCGAGGGGACAGGGGCTCAGCCCCAGCATTTT.

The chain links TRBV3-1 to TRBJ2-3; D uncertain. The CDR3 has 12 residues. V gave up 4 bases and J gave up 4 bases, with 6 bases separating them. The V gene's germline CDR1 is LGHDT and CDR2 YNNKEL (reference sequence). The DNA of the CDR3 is TGTGCCAGCAGCCCTAGGCCAGATACGCAGTATTTT. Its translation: CASSPRPDTQYF.

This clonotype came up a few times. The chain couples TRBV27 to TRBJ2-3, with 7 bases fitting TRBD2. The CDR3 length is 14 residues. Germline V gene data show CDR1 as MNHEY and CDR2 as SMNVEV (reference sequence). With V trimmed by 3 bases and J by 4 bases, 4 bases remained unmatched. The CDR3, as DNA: TGTGCCAGCAGTTTGGGACGGGGGGCAGATACGCAGTATTTT. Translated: CASSLGRGADTQYF.